The 24 T cell receptor beta chains given below trace back to one sample, sequenced in a study of cytomegalovirus exposure and HLA in healthy donors. It was with 60 Vbeta and 13 Jbeta primers that the PCR ran. Repertoires were generated with immunoSEQ multiplex PCR, while TCRdb's copy carries only in-frame clones and drops some. The sample lists 150,000 to 200,000 clones, about 87% seen once, with roughly 1.7% in the top ten. The sample taken for sequencing was PBMCs. The receptors were sampled from a woman aged 18-29 years in good health and CMV-seronegative.

V usage is TRBV2 and J usage is TRBJ1-2, with D possibly being TRBD1 (6 bases). Per the germline V gene, CDR1 is SNHLY and CDR2 is FYNNEI. The CDR3 extends over 13 amino acids. V gave up 7 bases and J gave up 12 bases, with 21 bases separating them. CDR3 sequence (DNA): TGTGCCAGCATGGTAACCGGAGTTGAGGGGGACACCTTC. Translation: CASMVTGVEGDTF.

The chain combines TRBV29-1 with TRBJ2-3; possibly TRBD2 for D (6 bases). In germline, CDR1 is SQVTM, CDR2 ANQGSEA. The CDR3 contains 14 residues. CDR3 amino acids: CSASAPEGPDTQYF. CDR3 sequence (DNA): TGCAGTGCTAGCGCGCCGGAGGGCCCAGATACGCAGTATTTT.

The CDR3 sequence: CASSYSGRGMSLHF. The CDR3 DNA reads as TGTGCCAGCAGTTACTCGGGCAGGGGTATGTCCCTCCACTTT. The chain couples TRBV6-5 to TRBJ1-6; D is possibly TRBD1 (6 bases). Per germline, CDR1 MNHEY and CDR2 SVGAGI. The CDR3 extends over 14 amino acids. V was pared by 0 bases and J by 14 bases, with 14 bases between.

This clone showed up just a few times. The chain joins TRBV7-2 to TRBJ2-3; 11 bases are a match to TRBD2. The V gene's germline CDR1 is SGHTA and CDR2 FQGNSA. Trimming at V came to 6 bases and at J to 3 bases, leaving 2 bases not matched to a gene. This CDR3 comprises 14 residues. The CDR3 nucleotides read TGTGCCAGCAGTATAGCGGGAGGGACAGATACGCAGTATTTT. Protein product: CASSIAGGTDTQYF.

This chain uses TRBV6-1 with TRBJ2-5; TRBD2 aligns across 8 bases. The germline CDR1 and CDR2 sequences are MNHNS and SASEGT. CDR3 length equals 16 residues. V gave up 3 bases and J gave up 0 bases; unmatched junction bases: 6. The CDR3: CASSDWTGGYQETQYF. The CDR3 bases are TGTGCCAGCAGTGACTGGACGGGGGGGTACCAAGAGACCCAGTACTTC.

The V and J genes are TRBV29-1 and TRBJ2-3; 11 nucleotides align to TRBD2. Germline lookup yields CDR1 SQVTM and CDR2 ANQGSEA. This CDR3 comprises 15 residues. V lost 6 bases, J lost 1 base, and 6 bases stayed unmatched. As DNA, the CDR3 is TGCAGCGTACTAGCGGGAGACTACGGCACAGATACGCAGTATTTT. It encodes CSVLAGDYGTDTQYF.

The genes are TRBV19 and TRBJ1-2; the D is unclear. The CDR3 totals 14 residues. V shed 7 bases and J shed 2 bases, with 14 bases lying between them. The germline V gene has CDR1 LNHDA and CDR2 SQIVND (reference sequence). CDR3 residues: CASKAAGFNYGYTF. CDR3 nucleotide sequence: TGTGCCAGTAAGGCTGCGGGGTTCAACTATGGCTACACCTTC. The full variable domain, completed using reference TRBV19 and TRBJ1-2, is DGGITQSPKYLFRKEGQNVTLSCEQNLNHDAMYWYRQDPGQGLRLIYYSQIVNDFQKGDIAEGYSVSREKKESFPLTVTSAQKNPTAFYLCASKAAGFNYGYTFGSGTRLTVV.

The chain links TRBV19 to TRBJ1-2; D may be TRBD1 (5 bases). This CDR3 spans 13 amino acids. From germline, CDR1 is LNHDA and CDR2 SQIVND (reference sequence). V lost 1 base, J lost 8 bases, and 11 bases lay in between. This chain's CDR3 is CASSIARDLGYTF. The DNA of the CDR3 is TGTGCCAGTAGTATAGCCAGGGACTTGGGCTACACCTTC.

The chain carries TRBV11-2 and TRBJ1-1; weak D call: TRBD1 (5 bases). Germline V gene data show CDR1 as SGHAT and CDR2 as FQNNGV. This CDR3 has 15 amino acids. Trimming removed 5 bases at V and 0 bases at J, with 13 bases between. The CDR3 DNA reads TGTGCCAGCAGCCCGAGACAGAGCCTGAACACTGAAGCTTTCTTT. It is translated as CASSPRQSLNTEAFF.

J is TRBJ2-5 and V is TRBV9, with D perhaps TRBD2 (5 bases). Between the trimmed V and J ends, which lost 0 bases and 2 bases, there was a span of 11 bases. Germline V gene sequence: CDR1 SGDLS, CDR2 YYNGEE. The CDR3 sequence is 15 residues long. The CDR3: CASSVDPGIQETQYF. The CDR3 nucleotides are TGTGCCAGCAGCGTAGACCCGGGGATACAAGAGACCCAGTACTTC.

This sequence joins TRBV11-2 and TRBJ2-3; TRBD2 agrees at 7 bases. V lost 2 bases to trimming and J lost 0 bases; unmatched junction nucleotides: 14. CDR3 length: 19 amino acids. The germline CDR1 and CDR2 sequences are SGHAT and FQNNGV. The CDR3 here is CASSLRVGRERRSTDTQYF. Here the CDR3 DNA reads TGTGCCAGCAGCTTAAGGGTGGGGCGGGAGAGGAGGAGCACAGATACGCAGTATTTT.

The gene calls are TRBV6-1 and TRBJ2-3; 8 bases line up with TRBD2. Germline V gene lookup returns CDR1 MNHNS and CDR2 SASEGT. J was trimmed by 4 bases and V by 5 bases; bases with no gene match: 5. The CDR3 loop spans 14 amino acids. Here the CDR3 reads CASSRRGGSDTQYF. The CDR3 DNA follows: TGTGCCAGCAGTCGACGGGGGGGGTCAGATACGCAGTATTTT.

Concerning this clone: Germline and junction disagree at one end, which may indicate a read error. This rearrangement joins TRBV5-4 to TRBJ2-5; TRBD1 is a possible D gene (6 bases). The length of the CDR3 is 14 residues. Germline assignment: CDR1 SGHNT and CDR2 YYREEE (reference sequence). CDR3 coding DNA: TGTGCCAGCAGCTTGGTAGGACAGCAAGAGGCCCAGTACTTC. It is translated as CASSLVGQQEAQYF.

The CDR3 protein is CASRPLDTHAETQYF. The CDR3 DNA is TGTGCCAGCAGACCCTTGGACACCCACGCGGAGACCCAGTACTTC. The chain carries TRBV7-9 and TRBJ2-5; TRBD1 might be the D (5 bases). CDR3 length: 15 residues. V dropped 6 bases and J dropped 5 bases, with 19 bases sitting between them. Germline V lookup: CDR1 SEHNR, CDR2 FQNEAQ (reference sequence). Drawing the rest from reference TRBV7-9 and TRBJ2-5, the complete variable domain is DTGVSQNPRHKITKRGQNVTFRCDPISEHNRLYWYRQTLGQGPEFLTYFQNEAQLEKSRLLSDRFSAERPKGSFSTLEIQRTEQGDSAMYLCASRPLDTHAETQYFGPGTRLLVL.

The V call is TRBV5-1, the J call TRBJ2-1; D perhaps matches TRBD2 (5 bases). CDR3 size: 16 residues. CDR1 is SGHRS, CDR2 YFSETQ, per germline. The V gene lost 2 bases and the J gene lost 1 base, with 13 bases spanning the gap. This CDR3 reads CASSFSPLASYNEQFF. The CDR3 DNA reads TGCGCCAGCAGCTTTTCTCCCCTAGCTTCCTACAATGAGCAGTTCTTC.

The chain carries TRBV5-4 and TRBJ2-3, with a weak D call TRBD2 (5 bases). Germline CDR1 and CDR2: SGHNT and YYREEE (reference sequence). The CDR3 is 13 amino acids. V shed 3 bases and J shed 5 bases, with 10 bases lying between them. The CDR3 loop reads CASSSPGKDTQYF. DNA of the CDR3: TGTGCCAGCAGCTCTCCGGGAAAAGATACGCAGTATTTT.

The gene calls are TRBV30 and TRBJ1-2; D remains ambiguous. Between the trimmed V and J ends, which lost 0 bases and 1 base, there was a span of 6 bases. Per germline, CDR1 GTSNPN and CDR2 SVGIG (reference sequence). The CDR3 covers 13 residues. The CDR3: CAWSVHHNYGYTF. The CDR3 bases are TGTGCCTGGAGTGTACATCATAACTATGGCTACACCTTC.

The rearrangement uses TRBV11-3 and TRBJ2-5, with 11 positions matching TRBD1. Germline loops: CDR1 SGHNT, CDR2 YENEEA. The CDR3 spans 17 residues. After removal of 1 base from V and 4 bases from J, the junction contained 8 bases not matched to a gene. CDR3 DNA: TGTGCCAGCAGCTTAGTTTTCGGGGACAGGGGGAGAGAGACCCAGTACTTC. Translating gives CASSLVFGDRGRETQYF.

The CDR3 nucleotides are TGCGCCAGCAGCCCGGGGGGACAGGGAAACGAAAAACTGTTTTTT. Translated, it gives CASSPGGQGNEKLFF. The V gene is TRBV5-1, the J gene TRBJ1-4, with 9 bases that match TRBD1. The germline V gene encodes CDR1 SGHRS and CDR2 YFSETQ. The trim removed 4 bases at V and 8 bases at J, leaving 9 bases unmatched. CDR3 length equals 15 residues.

The chain combines TRBV4-1 with TRBJ2-5, with 15 bases lining up with TRBD2. With the DNA end fitting TRBJ2-7 better, the J assignment may be wrong. This CDR3 is built from 19 residues. Germline CDR1 reads MGHRA; CDR2 reads YSYEKL. The CDR3 region is CASSQQKPGTSGGNYEQYF. The CDR3 DNA follows: TGCGCCAGCAGCCAACAGAAGCCTGGGACTAGCGGGGGGAATTACGAGCAGTACTTC.

V is TRBV5-1 and J is TRBJ1-1; D not certain. V was clipped by 4 bases and J by 2 bases, with 12 bases between them. This CDR3 has 14 residues. Germline V lookup: CDR1 SGHRS, CDR2 YFSETQ. This chain's CDR3 is CASSLLSVNTEAFF. The CDR3 DNA follows: TGCGCCAGCAGCCTACTTTCTGTTAACACTGAAGCTTTCTTT.

The genes are TRBV19 and TRBJ1-4, with D unresolved. This CDR3 comprises 15 residues. V lost 4 bases and J lost 8, with 17 bases in between. CDR1 LNHDA and CDR2 SQIVND come from the germline V gene (reference sequence). The CDR3 bases are TGTGCCAGTAGTACCCCAGGACTGCCCAGGGAAAAACTGTTTTTT. Its protein product is CASSTPGLPREKLFF. Looking up the rest from reference TRBV19 and TRBJ1-4 gives the full variable domain: DGGITQSPKYLFRKEGQNVTLSCEQNLNHDAMYWYRQDPGQGLRLIYYSQIVNDFQKGDIAEGYSVSREKKESFPLTVTSAQKNPTAFYLCASSTPGLPREKLFFGSGTQLSVL.

This chain uses TRBV7-8 with TRBJ1-4, with no clear D. From germline, CDR1 is SGHVS and CDR2 FQNEAQ. The CDR3 is 16 amino acids. V lost 4 bases and J lost 5, with 17 bases in between. DNA of the CDR3: TGTGCCAGCAGCTCCACGGGGAGAGCTATCAATGAAAAACTGTTTTTT. Encoded protein: CASSSTGRAINEKLFF.

The V and J genes are TRBV6-1 and TRBJ2-5, with TRBD2 as a possible D gene (7 bases). Germline V lookup: CDR1 MNHNS, CDR2 SASEGT. This CDR3 has 14 residues. The V and J ends lost 6 bases and 5 bases respectively, with 16 bases between them. CDR3 sequence: CASRRTGGRETQYF. CDR3 bases: TGTGCCAGCAGGCGCACCGGGGGGCGGGAGACCCAGTACTTC.